The sequence of this T cell receptor beta chain was determined in a study of CD8 T cells in Susac syndrome. In contrast to the negatively isolated CD8+ and CD4+ T cells, TEMRA cells were FACS-enriched. Regarding the study as a whole: Susac CD8+ clonal expansion peaked in TEMRA cells and active patients. Susac-specific public clones in total CD8+ repertoires numbered 15 to 20; in CD8+ TEMRA repertoires, they numbered about 5.

This clonotype was recorded a few times. Its antigen is not known. An amount of RNA that ranged from roughly 0.45 to 1 ug was reverse transcribed with random hexamers. Across 54 Vbeta and 13 Jbeta, immunoSEQ multiplex PCR amplified TCR beta CDR3. TCRdb independently ran MiXCR on the immunoSEQ multiplex PCR reads; one entry per CDR3 protein. The sample includes roughly 84,000 distinct CDR3 sequences, roughly 95% of them seen just once. The source is a human donor with Susac syndrome. The sample was CD8+ T cells from PBMCs.

This chain's CDR3 is CASSLIFSGGANEQFF. Here the CDR3 DNA reads TGTGCCAGCAGCTTAATTTTTAGCGGGGGGGCGAATGAGCAGTTCTTC. V usage is TRBV7-2 and J usage is TRBJ2-1; 11 bases match TRBD2. Germline trimming cut 2 bases from V and 7 bases from J; bases unmatched to any gene: 7. Germline V gene data show CDR1 as SGHTA and CDR2 as FQGNSA. CDR3 length equals 16 residues.